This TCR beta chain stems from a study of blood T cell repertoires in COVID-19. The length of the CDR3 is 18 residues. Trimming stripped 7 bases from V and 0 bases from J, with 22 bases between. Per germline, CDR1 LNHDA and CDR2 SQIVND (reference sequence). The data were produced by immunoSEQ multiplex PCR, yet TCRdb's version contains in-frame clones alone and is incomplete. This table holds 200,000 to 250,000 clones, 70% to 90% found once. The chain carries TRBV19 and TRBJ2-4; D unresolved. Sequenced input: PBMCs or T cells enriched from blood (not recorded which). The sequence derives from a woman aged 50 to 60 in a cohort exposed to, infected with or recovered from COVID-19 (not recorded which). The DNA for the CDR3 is TGTGCCAGTACCCCTGGCGTAGTCCGTCGACTAGCCAAAAACATTCAGTACTTC. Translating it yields CASTPGVVRRLAKNIQYF.